The T cell receptor beta chain under discussion was sequenced for a study of radiation and T cells in renal cell carcinoma (dated by TCRdb to 2020 to 2021). For the wider study: Samples were obtained from a clinical trial, in which 15 Gy stereotactic body radiation therapy was delivered to primary renal cell carcinomas and nephrectomy was performed 4 weeks later. TCR beta sequencing covered 50 to 55 samples in total, comprising about 26 tumors and 27 peripheral blood samples. Across all 55 or so samples, roughly 3,700,000 unique CDR3 nucleotide sequences encoding roughly 2,800,000 unique CDR3 amino acid sequences were identified. Overall results and qualifications from the work: In blood, the top tumor clonotypes increased between baseline and 2 weeks post-radiation and then shrank by 4 weeks, which suggests that tumor-resident clones expanded only transiently. Because pretreatment tumor biopsies were not available, the baseline intratumoral presence of clonotypes could not be determined. Blood repertoire dynamics were not followed beyond 4 weeks after treatment. Effects of radiation dose or scheduling on the TCR repertoire could not be addressed with the single-armed trial design.

According to the study, the label for this sample's time point signals: blood 2 weeks post-SBRT. This sample's treatment or condition label indicates: 15 Gy SBRT to primary tumor, nephrectomy 4 weeks later. To follow tumor-enriched clonotypes, serial peripheral blood was collected from radiation-treated patients at baseline and at 2 weeks and 4 weeks after SBRT. All patients had renal cell carcinoma with clear cell pathology. The QIAamp DNA Blood Mini Kit (Qiagen) was used to prepare genomic DNA for TCR sequencing. The analyses included only samples that passed all quality control checks. From a lookup of the germline V gene, CDR1 and CDR2 are SGHAT and FQNNGV. Deletion took 2 bases off V and 5 bases off J, with a span of 4 bases between the germline ends. Measured from the cysteine to the phenylalanine, the CDR3 is 11 residues long. Just CDR3 DNA is preserved here, 33 bases in frame from base 1. Following the manufacturer's recommendations, the immunoSEQ kit was used to generate TCR beta libraries from genomic DNA. For library preparation, a first multiplex PCR was performed with proprietary primers, followed by a second PCR in which unique barcodes were added, and bead cleanups were performed after each round. A positive control reaction and a negative control reaction, both provided in the kit, were run with every batch of samples. The final libraries were assessed on an Agilent 4200 TapeStation D1000 ScreenTape, pooled by volume, and quantified by qPCR. Sequencing ran on an Illumina NextSeq500 with a MidOutput 150-cycle cartridge, using 156 Read1 and 15 Index1 cycles with kit custom primers. The pooled library was loaded at 0.75 to 1 pM, and 20% PhiX control was spiked in. As for the original processing: Vendor-processed data were analyzed in R, with a clonotype defined as all T cells sharing the same CDR3 nucleotide sequence. In the clone abundance analyses, frequencies in each sample were normalized to that sample's 10,000 most abundant clones. Public T cell clones, which averaged fewer than five per sample, were removed prior to analysis. A difference in abundance of at least 32-fold between compartments was used to define tumor-enriched and baseline blood-enriched clonotypes. A beta-binomial differential abundance model was used to identify clonotypes that were expanded or contracted between blood time points. Similarity between tumor and blood repertoires was quantified using the Baroni-Urbani and Buser coefficient, and groups were compared with two-tailed Wilcoxon tests in R. In its TCRdb copy, this immuneACCESS table keeps in-frame sequences only and misses some clones. Where compared with another copy, unresolved V genes explain less than half of these, and the others have no known cause. V and J calls and clone size are given by that table; D and trimming were obtained from the DNA. Within this sample are 100,000 to 150,000 clones, with around 80% of them counted one time only. Jointly, the top ten make up roughly 5.9% of the sample.

In regard to this clone: The target of this receptor is not known. No base-level quality is on record; no much larger clone is a single base apart.

This TCR was recovered from a man between 50 and 59 years old with renal cell carcinoma. The V and J genes are TRBV11-2 and TRBJ2-7, with the D segment identity uncertain. This material consisted of blood, taken from a patient whose treatment included radiotherapy and nephrectomy. The CDR3 reads CASSLLDEQYF. The bases read TGTGCCAGCAGCTTACTGGACGAGCAGTACTTC.